This T cell receptor beta chain was observed in a study of chemoradiotherapy in HPV16-positive cancers. Study at large: A couple of HPV16-positive patients' cells yielded candidate HPV-specific clones and common motifs. Study-wide results and caveats: HPV-specific T cells were functionally defined from only a couple of HPV16-positive patients. Candidate HPV-specific clones and E7-related TCR motifs grew in tumor during treatment.

As for this clone: Its specificity is not known.

Method: immunoSEQ multiplex PCR; TCRdb's copy keeps in-frame clones and lacks some. The sample consists of a few thousand clones, around 78% of them appearing once. The sequence came from a human donor with HPV-associated anogenital cancer. The specimen was obtained from a patient who underwent chemoradiotherapy.

The CDR3 sequence: CASSLAGYGSEQYF. Written as DNA, the CDR3 is TGTGCCAGCAGCTTGGCCGGTTACGGAAGCGAGCAGTACTTC. The chain links TRBV5-4 to TRBJ2-5; D is unresolved. Gene TRBJ2-7 matches the end of the DNA better, so the J call may be wrong. This CDR3 contains 14 residues. Looked up from germline, CDR1 is SGHNT and CDR2 is YYREEE (reference sequence).